This T cell receptor (beta chain) was profiled in a study of T cells in Graves' hyperthyroidism and ophthalmopathy. Study-wide results and caveats: Ophthalmopathy and stable hyperthyroidism were separated by a 13 V-J model. Most expanded thyroid clonotypes above 0.001 recurred in blood. Ophthalmopathy was model-predicted a median around 6.1 months pre-onset.

Uncontrolled infection, other autoimmune disease, pregnancy or lactation excluded patients. RNA transcripts gave rise to amplified TCR beta CDR3 regions. Carried out on the TCR CDR3, a first-round RT-PCR used the HTBI primer set. TCRdb reprocessed the multiplex PCR reads with MiXCR, giving one entry per CDR3 protein. The table lists approximately 380,000 distinct CDR3 sequences, 15% to 20% of them singletons. Germline lookup yields CDR1 SGHRS and CDR2 YFSETQ. The CDR3 length is 15 residues. Remarks on this clonotype: What it binds is not known. The junction and the germline gene differ at one end; a read error may be behind it.

The chain recombines TRBV5-1 with TRBJ1-1; TRBD1 might be the D (6 bases). Sequenced input: blood. This TCR came from a man between 18 and 35 years old with Graves' ophthalmopathy. The CDR3 DNA reads TGCGCCAGCAACTGGAGCGGGGGCGGGAACACTGAGGCTTTCTTT. Amino acid sequence: CASNWSGGGNTEAFF.